The 14 T cell receptor beta chains below were found in one sample sequenced in a study of CD8 T cells in Susac syndrome (dated by TCRdb to the late 2010s). Libraries were made using the immunoSEQ multiplex PCR assay. RNA was extracted with the RNeasy kit and roughly 0.5 to 1 ug was reverse transcribed using random hexamers. The public reads were quality trimmed at Q25 with fastp and then assembled into clones with MiXCR by TCRdb, keeping productive beta chains. Under each unique CDR3 protein, matching rows form one entry showing the most common genes and DNA. Here the sample has 150,000 to 200,000 distinct CDR3 sequences; approximately 96% occur a single time. The ten largest make up approximately 0.09% of the sample. The sequencing input was CD4+ T cells from PBMCs. Receptors originate from a human donor with multiple sclerosis.

V gene TRBV7-3 combines with J gene TRBJ2-3; D is ambiguous. The length of the CDR3 is 12 residues. Germline CDR1 is SGHTA and CDR2 is FQGTGA. Trimming shortened V by 5 bases and J by 4 bases, and 7 bases separated the two germline ends. The DNA of the CDR3 is TGTGCCAGCAGCGGTTATTCAGATACGCAGTATTTT. This encodes CASSGYSDTQYF.

V and J are TRBV25-1 and TRBJ1-2; D may be TRBD1 (5 bases). The CDR3 contains 15 residues. In germline, CDR1 is MGHDK, CDR2 SYGVNS. V was trimmed by 5 bases and J by 0 bases, leaving 13 bases between them. The CDR3 sequence is CASSHGTVTNYGYTF. The CDR3 DNA reads as TGTGCCAGCAGTCACGGGACGGTTACTAACTATGGCTACACCTTC.

The chain couples TRBV29-1 to TRBJ2-7; D remains ambiguous. Germline V gene sequence: CDR1 SQVTM, CDR2 ANQGSEA. This CDR3 has 11 amino acids. V lost 5 bases to trimming and J lost 4 bases, with 9 bases between them. In DNA form, the CDR3 reads TGCAGCGTTAGGGTTGGGTACGAGCAGTACTTC. Residues: CSVRVGYEQYF.

V and J are TRBV11-2 and TRBJ1-2, with 10 bases lining up with TRBD1. CDR3 length equals 13 residues. Germline lookup yields CDR1 SGHAT and CDR2 FQNNGV. V trimming: 8 bases; J trimming: 2 bases; junction bases outside the gene matches: 2. The CDR3 sequence is CASGGQGNYGYTF. The CDR3 DNA follows: TGTGCCAGCGGGGGACAGGGGAACTATGGCTACACCTTC. Filled out from reference TRBV11-2 and TRBJ1-2, the complete variable domain reads EAGVAQSPRYKIIEKRQSVAFWCNPISGHATLYWYQQILGQGPKLLIQFQNNGVVDDSQLPKDRFSAERLKGVDSTLKIQPAKLEDSAVYLCASGGQGNYGYTFGSGTRLTVV.

V and J are TRBV20-1 and TRBJ2-3, with D possibly being TRBD1 or TRBD2 (6 bases each). This CDR3 has 15 residues. V was shortened by 0 bases and J by 5 bases, with 15 bases between the two germline ends. Germline values: CDR1 DFQATT, CDR2 SNEGSKA (reference sequence). This chain's CDR3 is CSARDRIRGQDTQYF. The CDR3 nucleotides are TGCAGTGCTAGAGATAGGATCCGGGGGCAAGATACGCAGTATTTT.

J is TRBJ2-1 and V is TRBV20-1, with TRBD1 identical over 10 bases. Losses at the gene ends were 5 bases for V and 5 bases for J; bases not matched to a gene: 6. The CDR3 totals 14 residues. Germline lookup yields CDR1 DFQATT and CDR2 SNEGSKA (reference sequence). The CDR3 nucleotides read TGCAGTGCTCAATCGGGACAGGGGAACAATGAGCAGTTCTTC. Its translation is CSAQSGQGNNEQFF.

This chain uses TRBV28 with TRBJ1-6; D is ambiguous. Germline assignment: CDR1 MDHEN and CDR2 SYDVKM. CDR3 length: 16 residues. Trimming shortened V by 6 bases and J by 3 bases, and 15 bases separated the two germline ends. CDR3 sequence (DNA): TGTGCCAGCAGCCTTAGTCGGTTATACTATAATTCACCCCTCCACTTT. The encoded protein is CASSLSRLYYNSPLHF.

CDR3 in amino acids: CSAPPPVGQNPKETQYF. CDR3 bases: TGCAGTGCGCCGCCACCCGTTGGACAGAACCCAAAAGAGACCCAGTACTTC. This sequence joins TRBV20-1 and TRBJ2-5; D perhaps matches TRBD1 (6 bases). Germline V gene lookup returns CDR1 DFQATT and CDR2 SNEGSKA (reference sequence). CDR3 size: 17 residues. V lost 6 bases to trimming and J lost 3 bases, with 26 bases between them.

The chain couples TRBV6-1 to TRBJ2-7; D gene ambiguous. V was cut by 2 bases and J by 0 bases, with 8 bases left in between. Germline V gives CDR1 MNHNS, CDR2 SASEGT. This CDR3 region has 14 residues. The CDR3 DNA reads TGTGCCAGCAGTGAAACCCTCAGCTCCTACGAGCAGTACTTC. As protein: CASSETLSSYEQYF.

The genes are TRBV30 and TRBJ2-2; TRBD2 is a possible D gene (6 bases). This CDR3 region has 16 residues. Germline CDR1 GTSNPN, CDR2 SVGIG (reference sequence). Trimming stripped 4 bases from V and 1 base from J, with 16 bases between. Here the CDR3 reads CAWNPWGSGNTGELFF. CDR3 sequence (DNA): TGTGCCTGGAATCCTTGGGGTAGCGGGAACACCGGGGAGCTGTTTTTT.

The chain joins TRBV15 to TRBJ1-5, with D unclear. CDR1 is LNHNV, CDR2 YYDKDF, per germline (reference sequence). The CDR3 loop spans 14 amino acids. V lost 1 base to trimming and J lost 6 bases, with 10 bases between them. The CDR3 nucleotides read TGTGCCACCAGCAGAGGTGGGGTCGGTCAGCCCCAGCATTTT. It specifies CATSRGGVGQPQHF.

V usage is TRBV29-1 and J usage is TRBJ2-7; D ambiguous. The V gene's germline CDR1 is SQVTM and CDR2 ANQGSEA. The CDR3 totals 11 residues. Trimming removed 4 bases from V and 5 bases from J, with 9 bases in between. In nucleotides, the CDR3 is TGCAGCGTTGCCGGGCGGAACGAGCAGTACTTC. Translation: CSVAGRNEQYF.

V is TRBV6-5 and J is TRBJ2-3; D is perhaps TRBD1 or TRBD2 (6 bases each). Germline V gene lookup returns CDR1 MNHEY and CDR2 SVGAGI. Trimming removed 4 bases at V and 14 bases at J, with 22 bases between. The CDR3 consists of 14 residues. This chain's CDR3 is CASSSRGHSFDRYF. The CDR3, as DNA: TGTGCCAGCAGTTCGCGGGGACATTCCTTCGATAGGTATTTT.

The gene calls are TRBV29-1 and TRBJ2-7, with 7 bases identical to TRBD2. The CDR3 runs to 12 residues. V shed 7 bases, J shed 5 bases, and the junction held 8 bases outside the gene matches. The germline V gene has CDR1 SQVTM and CDR2 ANQGSEA. The CDR3 DNA reads TGCAGCGGGGGTAGGACTAGTGACGAGCAGTACTTC. Translating it yields CSGGRTSDEQYF.